Shown below are 8 T cell receptor beta chains from a single sample sequenced in a study of blood T cells in healthy people across ages. Combining a sample-barcoded 5' primer with a J-beta primer mix, a second PCR ran for roughly 7 to 11 cycles. TCRdb analysed the 5' RACE reads with MiXCR anew, one entry per CDR3 protein. The sample holds 1.5 million to 2 million distinct CDR3 sequences; over 25% are singletons and the top ten take 7.7%. The sequenced sample consisted of blood. The receptors shown here come from a woman in her twenties or thirties in good health.

A remark on this clonotype: This could be a read error, since a much larger clone is one nucleotide away. The chain carries TRBV10-3 and TRBJ2-1, with TRBD2 matching over 8 bases. CDR1 ENHRY and CDR2 SYGVKD come from the germline V gene. CDR3 length: 15 residues. The CDR3 nucleotides read TGTGCCATCAGGTTTAGCGGGGTGAACTACAATGGGCAGTTCTTC. Amino acids: CAIRFSGVNYNGQFF.

In regard to this clonotype: An end of the junction differs from the germline gene, which may be a read error. The rearrangement links TRBV12-3 or TRBV12-4 to TRBJ2-3; the D gene is possibly TRBD2 (6 bases). The CDR3 consists of 16 residues. CDR3 DNA sequence: TGCGCCAGCAGCCTGGGACTCCGTATGATCACAGATATGCAGTATTTT. It specifies CASSLGLRMITDMQYF.

The rearrangement uses TRBV3-1 and TRBJ1-1; D gene uncertain. The CDR3 loop spans 14 amino acids. V was pared by 3 bases and J by 3 bases, with 11 bases between. The germline CDR1 and CDR2 sequences are LGHDT and YNNKEL (reference sequence). CDR3 in DNA: TGTGCCAGCAGCCAGAGGGAAACCGACACTGAAGCTTTCTTT. It translates to CASSQRETDTEAFF.

The chain uses TRBV5-1 and TRBJ1-1; 7 bases map to TRBD1. The V gene's germline CDR1 is SGHRS and CDR2 YFSETQ. The CDR3 loop spans 15 amino acids. With 0 bases clipped from V and 5 bases from J, the junction kept 7 bases outside the gene matches. CDR3 sequence (DNA): TGCGCCAGCAGCTTGGATGGGCAGGGGGGGACTGAAGCTTTCTTT. Translating gives CASSLDGQGGTEAFF.

The chain employs TRBV5-1 and TRBJ2-5; TRBD1 or TRBD2 may be the D gene (5 bases each). CDR1 is SGHRS and CDR2 is YFSETQ in the germline V gene. Trimming took off 4 bases at V and 4 bases at J, with 17 bases between the two ends. The CDR3 runs 15 residues. The CDR3 sequence: CASSPQVTGRETQYF. The CDR3 DNA reads as TGCGCCAGCAGCCCCCAGGTCACGGGACGAGAGACCCAGTACTTC.

This clonotype was detected a few times. This chain joins TRBV20-1 and TRBJ2-7, with 9 nucleotides matching TRBD1. The V segment lost 4 bases and the J segment 5 bases; nucleotides outside the gene matches: 3. The CDR3 covers 12 residues. Germline V gene lookup returns CDR1 DFQATT and CDR2 SNEGSKA (reference sequence). CDR3 DNA sequence: TGCAGTGCTAAGGACAGGGGTAACGAGCAGTACTTC. Encoded protein: CSAKDRGNEQYF.

This clonotype was detected only a few times. This chain links TRBV9 with TRBJ2-7; D is uncertain. The V gene lost 0 bases and the J gene lost 5 bases, with 9 bases spanning the gap. Germline CDR1 is SGDLS and CDR2 is YYNGEE. CDR3 length equals 13 residues. Here the CDR3 reads CASSVGASNEQYF. The DNA of the CDR3 is TGTGCCAGCAGCGTAGGGGCTTCGAACGAGCAGTACTTC.

The count of this clonotype is one. The gene calls are TRBV20-1 and TRBJ2-3; the D is unclear. The CDR3 is 14 residues long. The germline V gene encodes CDR1 DFQATT and CDR2 SNEGSKA (reference sequence). The V gene lost 7 bases and the J gene lost 1 base, with 15 bases spanning the gap. In nucleotides, the CDR3 is TGCAGTGTTAGTAAGCTAGTCGGCACAGATACGCAGTATTTT. This gives the protein CSVSKLVGTDTQYF.